These T cell receptor beta chains were read from a single sample in a study of T cell changes during pregnancy in multiple sclerosis. The method was immunoSEQ multiplex PCR; TCRdb's version includes in-frame clones alone and lacks a portion of them. The sample shows about 79,000 clones, around 93% of them seen only once. The sample here was peripheral blood, taken in the second trimester of pregnancy. The receptors here all came from a female donor in good health, enrolled as a control in a pregnancy study. CDR3s include the opening cysteine and the closing phenylalanine or tryptophan. Each record gives: V gene, J gene, clone size, CDR3 protein. The size entry is marked missing in some rows and otherwise reads once, few, many or a size class.

v_gene: TRBV11-3; j_gene: TRBJ2-7; abundance: .; CDR3aa: CASSLVFPGLAGYEQYF
v_gene: TRBV19; j_gene: TRBJ2-7; abundance: once; CDR3aa: CASSLQEDRGGEQYF
v_gene: TRBV4-1; j_gene: TRBJ1-2; abundance: .; CDR3aa: CASSQDRGNYGYTF
v_gene: TRBV18; j_gene: TRBJ2-2; abundance: .; CDR3aa: CASSPTGRGNTGELFF
v_gene: TRBV4-2; j_gene: TRBJ1-3; abundance: .; CDR3aa: CASSQEPRGLTGNTIYF
v_gene: TRBV7-3; j_gene: TRBJ2-1; abundance: .; CDR3aa: CASSYTGGYNEQFF
v_gene: TRBV7-3; j_gene: TRBJ1-1; abundance: .; CDR3aa: CASSSSGRNTEAFF
v_gene: TRBV7-3; j_gene: TRBJ2-7; abundance: .; CDR3aa: CASSYGQQLTPPYEQYF
v_gene: TRBV9; j_gene: TRBJ1-3; abundance: .; CDR3aa: CASSVDGGAGNTIYF
v_gene: TRBV6-5; j_gene: TRBJ1-1; abundance: few; CDR3aa: CASSKMDSEAFF
v_gene: TRBV7-9; j_gene: TRBJ2-5; abundance: .; CDR3aa: CASSLGRIRGLSETQYF
v_gene: TRBV4-1; j_gene: TRBJ2-1; abundance: .; CDR3aa: CASSRREPETSSYNEQFF
v_gene: TRBV7-2; j_gene: TRBJ1-2; abundance: .; CDR3aa: CASSSTHRGGDYGYTF
v_gene: TRBV7-8; j_gene: TRBJ1-1; abundance: .; CDR3aa: CASRRGQHTEAFF
v_gene: TRBV6-6; j_gene: TRBJ2-5; abundance: .; CDR3aa: CASTYRGDHQETQYF
v_gene: TRBV2; j_gene: TRBJ1-6; abundance: once; CDR3aa: CASRPDRGVYNSPLHF
v_gene: TRBV21-1; j_gene: TRBJ1-6; abundance: .; CDR3aa: CASSKPTGRNSPLHF
v_gene: TRBV7-9; j_gene: TRBJ1-2; abundance: once; CDR3aa: CASSSFLPGGRDGYTF
v_gene: TRBV7-9; j_gene: TRBJ1-5; abundance: .; CDR3aa: CASSRGQGNQPQHF
v_gene: TRBV4-2; j_gene: TRBJ2-7; abundance: .; CDR3aa: CASSQDLTGSSYEQYF
v_gene: TRBV7-2; j_gene: TRBJ1-5; abundance: .; CDR3aa: CASRGQGGNQPQHF
v_gene: TRBV30; j_gene: TRBJ1-1; abundance: .; CDR3aa: CAWSNHRQVSFVEAFF
v_gene: TRBV27; j_gene: TRBJ1-5; abundance: .; CDR3aa: CASSAVGDINQPQHF
v_gene: TRBV30; j_gene: TRBJ2-1; abundance: .; CDR3aa: CAWSVSGRVSYNEQFF
v_gene: TRBV4-1; j_gene: TRBJ2-6; abundance: .; CDR3aa: CASSQAGTGANVLTF
v_gene: TRBV30; j_gene: TRBJ2-7; abundance: once; CDR3aa: CAWHKFSGGADEQYF
v_gene: TRBV30; j_gene: TRBJ1-1; abundance: .; CDR3aa: CAWSSPSDRGDTEAFF
v_gene: TRBV6-5; j_gene: TRBJ2-5; abundance: .; CDR3aa: CASRQGTGAGETQYF
v_gene: TRBV19; j_gene: TRBJ2-7; abundance: once; CDR3aa: CASSIAGEAYEQYF
v_gene: TRBV7-9; j_gene: TRBJ1-1; abundance: .; CDR3aa: CAREIPTGQEAFF
v_gene: TRBV7-9; j_gene: TRBJ1-4; abundance: .; CDR3aa: CASSFGAGNEKLFF
v_gene: TRBV4-3; j_gene: TRBJ1-1; abundance: .; CDR3aa: CASSQASDIEAFF
v_gene: TRBV4-2; j_gene: TRBJ2-5; abundance: .; CDR3aa: CASSQTKGRASLETQYF
v_gene: TRBV2; j_gene: TRBJ1-1; abundance: .; CDR3aa: CASGLQGAGTEAFF
v_gene: TRBV4-3; j_gene: TRBJ2-7; abundance: .; CDR3aa: CASSHNTGYLYEQYF
v_gene: TRBV5-1; j_gene: TRBJ2-3; abundance: .; CDR3aa: CASSLVRGRDTQYF
v_gene: TRBV2; j_gene: TRBJ2-1; abundance: .; CDR3aa: CASSEIPMSTGTSGDYEQFF
v_gene: TRBV4-3; j_gene: TRBJ1-1; abundance: once; CDR3aa: CASSQDTGPNTEAFF
v_gene: TRBV5-4; j_gene: TRBJ2-7; abundance: .; CDR3aa: CASSSADRSYEQYF
v_gene: TRBV14; j_gene: TRBJ2-3; abundance: .; CDR3aa: CASSHSSLLAGATDTQYF
v_gene: TRBV7-2; j_gene: TRBJ1-2; abundance: .; CDR3aa: CASSSLGLNYGYTF
v_gene: TRBV6-6; j_gene: TRBJ2-7; abundance: .; CDR3aa: CASSYTSGWYEQYF
v_gene: TRBV2; j_gene: TRBJ2-5; abundance: .; CDR3aa: CASRTRQGAEETQYF